The clone carrying this T cell receptor beta chain was detected ten times or more. The template used for profiling TCR beta VDJ and CDR3 was genomic DNA. TCRdb ran MiXCR on the reads and lists one entry per CDR3 protein. The table shows 150,000 to 200,000 distinct CDR3 sequences, with 35% to 55% occurring only once. This sample was included in a study of CD8+CD57+ T cells in acquired aplastic anemia. Study-level information: The average for DNA from sorted CD4+ and CD8+ cells was 3 to 3.5 ug.

Looked up from germline, CDR1 is ENHRY and CDR2 is SYGVKD. Germline trimming cut 6 bases from V and 0 bases from J; bases unmatched to any gene: 10. This CDR3 spans 17 amino acids. The receptor was isolated from a human donor in good health. What was sequenced was sorted CD4+, CD8+, or CD8+CD57+ T cells (not recorded which) from PBMCs. The V and J genes are TRBV10-3 and TRBJ1-1, with 10 bases lining up with TRBD1. The CDR3 nucleotides read TGTGCCATCAGCCCGACAGGGGGCTTCTCATTGAACACTGAAGCTTTCTTT. It encodes CAISPTGGFSLNTEAFF.